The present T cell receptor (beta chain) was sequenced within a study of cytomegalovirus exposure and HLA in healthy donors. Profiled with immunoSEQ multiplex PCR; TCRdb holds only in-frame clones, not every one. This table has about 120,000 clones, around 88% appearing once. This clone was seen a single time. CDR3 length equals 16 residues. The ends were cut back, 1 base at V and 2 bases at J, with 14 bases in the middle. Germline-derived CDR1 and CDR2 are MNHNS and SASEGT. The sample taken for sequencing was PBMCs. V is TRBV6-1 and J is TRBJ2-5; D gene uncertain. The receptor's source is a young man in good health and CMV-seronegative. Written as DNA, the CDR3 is TGTGCCAGCAGTGAAGGTGTGCTCGGGTCTCAAGAGACCCAGTACTTC. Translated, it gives CASSEGVLGSQETQYF.